These T cell receptor beta chains were read from a single sample in a study of CD4 and CD8 cells across lung adenocarcinoma regions. Each CDR3 protein gets one entry after TCRdb re-called the PCR reads with MiXCR. The sample has under 14,000 distinct CDR3 sequences, 50% to 65% seen once. Material: CD4+ T cells from the center of a lung tumor. Every receptor here comes from a male donor with lung adenocarcinoma. The CD4 and CD8 labels of this study may be unreliable. The CDR3 runs from the conserved cysteine through the conserved F or W. The D gene is left open where the match is weak. Clone size is stated in some rows and not others, as once, few, many or a class when expanded.

cdr3_length clone_size j_call v_call d_call cdr3_nt cdr3_aa
15 NA TRBJ2-1 TRBV27 NA TGTGCCAGCAGTTTAGCTGGGGAGACCTACAATGCGCAGTTTTTC CASSLAGETYNAQFF
14 few TRBJ2-4 TRBV3-1 NA TGTGCCAGCAGCCCAGAAGCTAAAGTGTCAGGTCAGTACTTC CASSPEAKVSGQYF
13 medium-sized TRBJ2-2 TRBV6-5 NA TGTGCCAGCAGAAGCACAAACACCGGGGAGCTGTTTTTT CASRSTNTGELFF
14 many TRBJ2-7 TRBV27 NA TGTGCCAGCAGTTTAGGGACTCGCCGCTACGAGCAGTACTTC CASSLGTRRYEQYF
13 many TRBJ1-1 TRBV6-5 NA TGTGCCAGCAGTTACGGGCAGAACACTGAAGCTTTCTTT CASSYGQNTEAFF
12 once TRBJ2-1 TRBV30 NA TGTGCCTGGAGTGTTTCCACTGGAGAGCAGTTCTTC CAWSVSTGEQFF
14 NA TRBJ1-2 TRBV5-1 NA TGCGCCAGCAGCGCCTCAGGGGAGGGCTATGGCTACACCTTC CASSASGEGYGYTF
14 NA TRBJ1-3 TRBV6-5 NA TGTGCCAGCAGTTACGAGGCGGGGGGAAACACCATATATTTT CASSYEAGGNTIYF
18 NA TRBJ2-5 TRBV6-5 TRBD1 TGTGCCAGCAGTTACTCAATTAACGACAGGGTCGTCCGAGGGACCCAGTACTTC CASSYSINDRVVRGTQYF
15 NA TRBJ2-4 TRBV6-1 NA TGTGCCAGCGTCCCGGGCAGGGGAGCCAACAACATTCAGTACTTC CASVPGRGANNIQYF
18 medium-sized TRBJ2-7 TRBV27 NA TGTGCCAGCAGTTTGAAACTCTGGGGGGGGGGCCAGGGTTACGAGCAGTACTTC CASSLKLWGGGQGYEQYF
18 NA TRBJ2-1 TRBV25-1 TRBD2 TGTGCCAGCAGTGACCCACGAAGGACTAGCGGGAGATGGGATGAGCAGTTCTTC CASSDPRRTSGRWDEQFF
15 NA TRBJ2-3 TRBV10-1 NA TGCGCCAGCAGTGAGGGTCGGCGTGGCAAAAACATGCAGTATTTT CASSEGRRGKNMQYF
16 NA TRBJ2-7 TRBV27 TRBD1 TGTGCCAGCAGTTTGCCGGGACAGGGGGGGCCCAACGAGCAGTACTTC CASSLPGQGGPNEQYF
15 NA TRBJ2-5 TRBV6-5 NA TGTGCCAGCAGTTACTGGGGTTTGAGCAAAGAGACCCAGTATTTC CASSYWGLSKETQYF
14 NA TRBJ2-2 TRBV27 NA TGTGCCAGCAGTTTATTAATCTCCACCGGGGAGCTGTTTTTT CASSLLISTGELFF
13 once TRBJ2-4 TRBV10-3 NA TGTGGCATCAGGGACCGTGACCAAGACACCCAGTACTTC CGIRDRDQDTQYF
16 once TRBJ2-3 TRBV9 NA TGTGCCAGCAGCGTTTCTTCCGGGACACTTGCAGATACGCAGTATTTT CASSVSSGTLADTQYF
14 NA TRBJ2-4 TRBV6-4 NA TGTGCCAGCAGTGAGGGGCTAGTTTCGGATATGCAGTACTTC CASSEGLVSDMQYF
15 large TRBJ2-5 TRBV7-6 TRBD2 TGTGCCAGCAGCTTAGGGGCGGGAGTGTGGGAGACCCAGTACTTC CASSLGAGVWETQYF
15 large TRBJ2-5 TRBV6-1 NA TGTGCCAGCAGTGAAATGCTGGGGGGCCAAGAGACCCAGTACTTC CASSEMLGGQETQYF
13 few TRBJ1-1 TRBV7-2 NA TGTGCCAGCAGCGTACAGGGGAACACTGAAGCTTTCTTT CASSVQGNTEAFF
13 few TRBJ2-5 TRBV6-1 NA TGTGCCAGCAGTGGGGGCCGGCTAGAGACCCAGTACTTC CASSGGRLETQYF